This T cell receptor (beta chain) was recovered during a study of OX40 agonist ivuxolimab in advanced cancers. At the level of the study: Patients treated during dose escalation were battling hepatocellular carcinoma, melanoma, renal cell or head and neck cancer. General study findings and limits: Low normalized clonal expansion also occurred in some nonresponding patients.

Clones were sequenced by immunoSEQ multiplex PCR, and TCRdb holds only the in-frame ones, with some missing. The profile shows almost 65,000 clones, 75% to 85% of them singletons. Peripheral blood came from all dose cohorts at three timepoints. The germline CDR1 and CDR2 sequences are LGHNA and YNFKEQ. The V gene end was trimmed by 0 bases and the J gene end by 2 bases; junction bases not matched to a gene: 15. The CDR3 contains 19 residues. On this clone: Its antigen is not known.

V is TRBV4-2 and J is TRBJ2-5; TRBD2 matches 7 bases. This receptor was obtained from an adult with an advanced solid tumor such as melanoma, head and neck, liver or kidney cancer. The starting material was CD4+ or CD8+ T cells sorted from blood, obtained in a trial of the OX40 agonist ivuxolimab. The CDR3 DNA reads TGTGCCAGCAGCCAAGATCAGAGGGGTTCAGCGGGGAAGCAAGAGACCCAGTACTTC. Encoded protein: CASSQDQRGSAGKQETQYF.